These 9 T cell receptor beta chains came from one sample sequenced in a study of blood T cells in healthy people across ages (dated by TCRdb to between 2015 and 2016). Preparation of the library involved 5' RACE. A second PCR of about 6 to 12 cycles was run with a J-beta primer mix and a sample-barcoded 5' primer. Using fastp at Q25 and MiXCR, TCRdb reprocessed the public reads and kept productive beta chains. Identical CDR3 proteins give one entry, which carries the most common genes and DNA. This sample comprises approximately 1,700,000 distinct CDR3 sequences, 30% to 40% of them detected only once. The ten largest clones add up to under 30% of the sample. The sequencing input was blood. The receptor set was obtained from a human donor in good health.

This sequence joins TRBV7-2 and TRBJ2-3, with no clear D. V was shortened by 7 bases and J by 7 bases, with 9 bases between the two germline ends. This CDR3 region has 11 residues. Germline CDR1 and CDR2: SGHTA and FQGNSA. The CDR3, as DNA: TGTGCCAGCACCGCCCAGTATACGCAGTATTTT. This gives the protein CASTAQYTQYF.

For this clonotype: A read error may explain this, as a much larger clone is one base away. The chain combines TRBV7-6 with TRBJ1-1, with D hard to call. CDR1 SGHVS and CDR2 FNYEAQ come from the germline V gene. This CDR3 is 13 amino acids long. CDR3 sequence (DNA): TGTGCCGGCAGCTTAATGGAAAACACTGAAGCTTTCTTT. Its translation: CAGSLMENTEAFF.

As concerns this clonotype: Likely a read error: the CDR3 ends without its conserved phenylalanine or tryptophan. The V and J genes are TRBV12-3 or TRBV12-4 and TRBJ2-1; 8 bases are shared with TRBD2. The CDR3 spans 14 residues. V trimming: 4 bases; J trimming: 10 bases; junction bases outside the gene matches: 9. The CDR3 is CASSYGGVGGEQFC. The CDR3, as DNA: TGTGCCAGCAGTTACGGGGGGGTTGGGGGAGAGCAGTTCTGC.

The CDR3 nucleotides are TGCGCCAGCAGCCAAGTCCAAGGAGGTGGCTACGAGCAGTACTTC. Translating gives CASSQVQGGGYEQYF. This chain links TRBV4-1 with TRBJ2-7; TRBD2 is a possible D gene (5 bases). The germline CDR1 and CDR2 sequences are MGHRA and YSYEKL. V lost 1 base and J lost 3, with 13 bases in between. The CDR3 is 15 residues long.

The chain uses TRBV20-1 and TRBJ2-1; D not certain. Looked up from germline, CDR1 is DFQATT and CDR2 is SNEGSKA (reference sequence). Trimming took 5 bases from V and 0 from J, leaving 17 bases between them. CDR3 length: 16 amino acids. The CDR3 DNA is TGCAGTGCTGGGCCGCCCACAGTGGTCTCCTACAATGAGCAGTTCTTC. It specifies CSAGPPTVVSYNEQFF.

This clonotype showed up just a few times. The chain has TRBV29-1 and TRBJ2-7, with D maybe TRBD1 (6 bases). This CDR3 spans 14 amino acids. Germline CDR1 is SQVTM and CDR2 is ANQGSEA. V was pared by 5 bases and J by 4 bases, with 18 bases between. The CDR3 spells CSVIRGGGPYEQYF. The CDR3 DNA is TGCAGCGTTATTCGAGGTGGGGGCCCATACGAGCAGTACTTC.

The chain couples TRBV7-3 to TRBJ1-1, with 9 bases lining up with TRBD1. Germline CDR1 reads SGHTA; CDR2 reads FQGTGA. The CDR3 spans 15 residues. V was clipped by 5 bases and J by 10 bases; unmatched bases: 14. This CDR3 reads CASSPRTGDLAGAFF. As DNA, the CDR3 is TGTGCCAGCAGCCCGAGGACAGGGGATCTGGCCGGAGCTTTCTTT. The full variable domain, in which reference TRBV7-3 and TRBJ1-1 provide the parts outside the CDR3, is GAGVSQTPSNKVTEKGKYVELRCDPISGHTALYWYRQSLGQGPEFLIYFQGTGAADDSGLPNDRFFAVRPEGSVSTLKIQRTERGDSAVYLCASSPRTGDLAGAFFGQGTRLTVV.

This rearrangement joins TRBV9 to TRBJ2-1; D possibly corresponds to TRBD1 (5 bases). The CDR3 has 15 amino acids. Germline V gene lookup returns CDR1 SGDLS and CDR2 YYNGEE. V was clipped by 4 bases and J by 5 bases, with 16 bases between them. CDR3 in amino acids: CASSPDSSRNNEQFF. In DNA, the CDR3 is TGTGCCAGCAGCCCTGACAGTTCTCGTAACAATGAGCAGTTCTTC.

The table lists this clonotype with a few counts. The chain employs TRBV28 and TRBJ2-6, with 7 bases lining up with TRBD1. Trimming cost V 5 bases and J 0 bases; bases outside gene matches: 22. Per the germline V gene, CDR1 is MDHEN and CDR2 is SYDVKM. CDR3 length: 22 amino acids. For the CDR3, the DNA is TGTGCCAGCAGTCCTGTCATCCCCGGGACAGAGGGCCAAATCTCTGGGGCCAACGTCCTGACTTTC. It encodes CASSPVIPGTEGQISGANVLTF.